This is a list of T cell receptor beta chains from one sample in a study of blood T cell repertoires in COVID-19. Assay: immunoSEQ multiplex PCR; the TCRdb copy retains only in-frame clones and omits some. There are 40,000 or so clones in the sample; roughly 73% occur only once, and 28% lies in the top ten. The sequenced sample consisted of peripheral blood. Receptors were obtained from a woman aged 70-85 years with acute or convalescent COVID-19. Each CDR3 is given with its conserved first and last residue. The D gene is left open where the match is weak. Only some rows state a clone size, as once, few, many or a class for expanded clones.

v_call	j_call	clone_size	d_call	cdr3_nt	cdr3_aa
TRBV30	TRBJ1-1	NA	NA	TGTGCCTGGAGTTCCCAGGTGAACACTGAAGCTTTCTTT	CAWSSQVNTEAFF
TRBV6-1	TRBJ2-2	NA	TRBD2	TGTGCCAGCAGTGAAGGCGGGGGGGCCGGGGAGCTGTTTTTT	CASSEGGGAGELFF
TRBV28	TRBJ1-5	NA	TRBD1	TGTGCCAGCAGCAGGACAGGGAATGGTCAGCCCCAGCATTTT	CASSRTGNGQPQHF
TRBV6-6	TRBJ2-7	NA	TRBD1	TGTGCCAGCAGTTACACCGGGACAGTCTTGCAGCAGTACTTC	CASSYTGTVLQQYF
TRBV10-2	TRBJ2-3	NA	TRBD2	TGCGCCAGCAGTGAAGGACTAGCCCCAGATACGCAGTATTTT	CASSEGLAPDTQYF
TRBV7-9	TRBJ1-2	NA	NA	TGTGCCAGCAGCTCTGCGTGGGACATCGGCGGCTACACCTTC	CASSSAWDIGGYTF
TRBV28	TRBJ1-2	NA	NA	TGTGCCAGCAGTTCTAGGGGAGCAGGGGACTATGGCTACACCTTC	CASSSRGAGDYGYTF
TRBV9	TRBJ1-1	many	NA	TGTGCCAGCAGACCTACCGAGCGCACTGAAGCTTTCTTT	CASRPTERTEAFF
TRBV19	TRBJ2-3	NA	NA	TGTGCCAGTAGTAGGGCGGATACGCAGTATTTT	CASSRADTQYF
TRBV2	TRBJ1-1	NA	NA	TGTGCCAGCAGTGCGGGTTTGAACACTGAAGCTTTCTTT	CASSAGLNTEAFF
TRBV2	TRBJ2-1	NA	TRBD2	TGTGCCAGCAGCCTACCAACCGGGACTAGACTCAATGAGCAGTTCTTC	CASSLPTGTRLNEQFF
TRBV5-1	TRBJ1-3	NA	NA	TGCGCCAGCAGCTTGGACGTGCAGGGTCGCAGCTCTGGAAACACCATATATTTT	CASSLDVQGRSSGNTIYF
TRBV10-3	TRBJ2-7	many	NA	TGTGCCATCAGTGTTAACAGGGCGGGCCACGAGCAGTACTTC	CAISVNRAGHEQYF
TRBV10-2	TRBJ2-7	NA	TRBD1	TGCGCCAGCAGTGAGCCGGGACAGGCCTACGAGCAGTACTTC	CASSEPGQAYEQYF
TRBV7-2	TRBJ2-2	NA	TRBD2	TGTGCCAGCAGCCAGGGTCCGGGACTAAATACCGGGGAGCTGTTTTTT	CASSQGPGLNTGELFF
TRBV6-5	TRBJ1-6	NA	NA	TGTGCCAGCAGTTACTCGTCGAGATATAATTCACCCCTCCACTTT	CASSYSSRYNSPLHF
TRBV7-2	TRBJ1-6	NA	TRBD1	TGTGCCAGCAGCTCAGCAACAGGGGGTCCACCCCTCCACTTT	CASSSATGGPPLHF
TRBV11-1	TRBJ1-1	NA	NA	TGTGCCAGCAGCTTATGGTCGGCGGGGACTGAAGCTTTCTTT	CASSLWSAGTEAFF
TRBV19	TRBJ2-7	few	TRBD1	TGTGCCAGTAGTATTACGGGACAGCATTCCTACGAGCAGTACTTC	CASSITGQHSYEQYF
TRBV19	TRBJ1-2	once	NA	TGTGCCAGTAGTAGGGGACGCGGGGTAACTAACTATGGCTACACCTTC	CASSRGRGVTNYGYTF
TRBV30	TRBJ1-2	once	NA	TGTGCCTGGAACCAGGGTTTCGCCTATGGCTACACCTTC	CAWNQGFAYGYTF